This is a list of T cell receptor beta chains from one sample in a study of T cells in Graves' hyperthyroidism and ophthalmopathy. TCRdb fed the multiplex PCR reads into MiXCR, producing one record per CDR3 protein. This table has 650,000 to 700,000 distinct CDR3 sequences, 17% appearing once. Sequences were obtained from blood. The receptors were sampled from a man aged 50-60 years with Graves' hyperthyroidism. Each CDR3 is given with its conserved first and last residue. Each record gives: V gene, clone size, J gene, D gene, CDR3 DNA, CDR3 protein. D genes are given only for firm matches. Clone size is stated in some rows and not others, as once, few, many or a class when expanded.

v_call: TRBV6-2/TRBV6-3; clone_size: few; j_call: TRBJ2-6; d_call: .; cdr3_nt: TGTGCCAGCAGTTACCCCCGGGGGGCTGCGAGCTCTGGGGCCAACGTCCTGACTTTC; cdr3_aa: CASSYPRGAASSGANVLTF
v_call: TRBV20-1; clone_size: .; j_call: TRBJ2-5; d_call: .; cdr3_nt: TGCAGTGCTAGAGATGTAACAGATTTACAGGAGACCCAGTACTTC; cdr3_aa: CSARDVTDLQETQYF
v_call: TRBV2; clone_size: .; j_call: TRBJ2-2; d_call: TRBD2; cdr3_nt: TGTGCCAGCAGACTCGGGACTAGCGGGAACACCGGGGAGCTGTTTTTT; cdr3_aa: CASRLGTSGNTGELFF
v_call: TRBV4-1; clone_size: .; j_call: TRBJ2-7; d_call: TRBD1; cdr3_nt: TGCGCCAGCAGCCAAGTTAAGGGGGTTCCGAGGGGGCACTCCTACGAGCAGTACTTC; cdr3_aa: CASSQVKGVPRGHSYEQYF
v_call: TRBV24-1; clone_size: few; j_call: TRBJ2-1; d_call: .; cdr3_nt: TGTGCCACCAGTGTCCCGGGGACAAACAATGAGCAGTTCTTC; cdr3_aa: CATSVPGTNNEQFF
v_call: TRBV7-9; clone_size: many; j_call: TRBJ2-1; d_call: TRBD1; cdr3_nt: TGTGCCAGCAGCATACAGGGGCTGTTATTCAATGAGCAGTTCTTC; cdr3_aa: CASSIQGLLFNEQFF
v_call: TRBV20-1; clone_size: .; j_call: TRBJ2-5; d_call: TRBD2; cdr3_nt: TGCAGTGCTAAACCTATAGCGGGCCAAGAGACCCAGTACTTC; cdr3_aa: CSAKPIAGQETQYF
v_call: TRBV28; clone_size: many; j_call: TRBJ2-3; d_call: TRBD2; cdr3_nt: TGTGCCAGCAGCTCCGCCCTAGCGGGAGACACAGATACGCAGTATTTT; cdr3_aa: CASSSALAGDTDTQYF
v_call: TRBV7-6; clone_size: .; j_call: TRBJ2-1; d_call: TRBD1; cdr3_nt: TGTGCCAGCAGCTTAAGCCGACAGGGAATGTCCTACAATGAGCAGTTCTTC; cdr3_aa: CASSLSRQGMSYNEQFF
v_call: TRBV20-1; clone_size: .; j_call: TRBJ2-7; d_call: TRBD2; cdr3_nt: TGCAGTGCTAGAGATAAGGGACTAGCGGGAGGAGGGGGCTACGAGCAGTACTTC; cdr3_aa: CSARDKGLAGGGGYEQYF
v_call: TRBV7-3; clone_size: .; j_call: TRBJ2-3; d_call: .; cdr3_nt: TGTGCCAGCAGCTTAACACTTGGAGGGGGTACGCAGTATTTT; cdr3_aa: CASSLTLGGGTQYF
v_call: TRBV28; clone_size: .; j_call: TRBJ1-1; d_call: .; cdr3_nt: TGTGCCAGCAGCATAGGGGGGGGCGCGGCCGGCACTGAAGCTTTCTTT; cdr3_aa: CASSIGGGAAGTEAFF
v_call: TRBV27; clone_size: many; j_call: TRBJ2-5; d_call: TRBD1; cdr3_nt: TGTGCCAGCAGCTCGGGACAGGGGGAATCTAGGGAGACCCAGTACTTC; cdr3_aa: CASSSGQGESRETQYF
v_call: TRBV5-1; clone_size: many; j_call: TRBJ1-4; d_call: .; cdr3_nt: TGCGCCAGCAGCTCTCTATCTGCAACTAATGAAAAACTGTTTTTT; cdr3_aa: CASSSLSATNEKLFF
v_call: TRBV28; clone_size: few; j_call: TRBJ2-6; d_call: .; cdr3_nt: TGTGCCAGCGGAGACAGAAGCTCTGGGGCCAACGTCCTGACTTTC; cdr3_aa: CASGDRSSGANVLTF
v_call: TRBV28; clone_size: many; j_call: TRBJ2-7; d_call: .; cdr3_nt: TGTGCCAGCAGTTTTGGACGGGCCCCCTACGAGCAGTACTTC; cdr3_aa: CASSFGRAPYEQYF
v_call: TRBV30; clone_size: .; j_call: TRBJ1-1; d_call: .; cdr3_nt: TGTGCCTGGAGTAGGTGGCAGACGAACACTGAAGCTTTCTTT; cdr3_aa: CAWSRWQTNTEAFF